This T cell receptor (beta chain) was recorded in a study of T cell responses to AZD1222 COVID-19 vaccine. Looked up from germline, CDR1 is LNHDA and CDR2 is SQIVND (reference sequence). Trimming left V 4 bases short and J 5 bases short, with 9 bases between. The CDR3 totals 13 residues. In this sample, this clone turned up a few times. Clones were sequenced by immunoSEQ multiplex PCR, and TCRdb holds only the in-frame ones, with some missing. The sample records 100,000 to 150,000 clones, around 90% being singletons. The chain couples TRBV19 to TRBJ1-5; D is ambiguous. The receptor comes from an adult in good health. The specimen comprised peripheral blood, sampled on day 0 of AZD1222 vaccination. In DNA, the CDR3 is TGTGCCAGTAGTAGGGAATGGGATCAGCCCCAGCATTTT. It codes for CASSREWDQPQHF.